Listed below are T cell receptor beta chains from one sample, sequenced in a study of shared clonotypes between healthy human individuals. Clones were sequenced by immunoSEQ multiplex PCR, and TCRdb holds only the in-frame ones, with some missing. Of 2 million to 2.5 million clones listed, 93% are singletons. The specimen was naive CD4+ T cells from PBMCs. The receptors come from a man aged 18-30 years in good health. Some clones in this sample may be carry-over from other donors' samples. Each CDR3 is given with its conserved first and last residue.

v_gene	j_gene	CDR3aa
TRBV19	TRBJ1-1	CASSTRGQTEAFF
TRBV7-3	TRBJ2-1	CASSFDRASGEQFF
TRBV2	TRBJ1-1	CASSVALRDTEAFF
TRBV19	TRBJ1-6	CASSMTGGDSPLHF
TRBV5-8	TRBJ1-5	CASSWVLGVDQPQHF
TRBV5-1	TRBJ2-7	CASSPYSSYEQYF
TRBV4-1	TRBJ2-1	CASSLISVSEQFF
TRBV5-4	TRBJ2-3	CASSPRLAGKTDTQYF
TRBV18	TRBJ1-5	CASSSGAVSNQPQHF
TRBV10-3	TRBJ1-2	CAISPGQGGGYTF